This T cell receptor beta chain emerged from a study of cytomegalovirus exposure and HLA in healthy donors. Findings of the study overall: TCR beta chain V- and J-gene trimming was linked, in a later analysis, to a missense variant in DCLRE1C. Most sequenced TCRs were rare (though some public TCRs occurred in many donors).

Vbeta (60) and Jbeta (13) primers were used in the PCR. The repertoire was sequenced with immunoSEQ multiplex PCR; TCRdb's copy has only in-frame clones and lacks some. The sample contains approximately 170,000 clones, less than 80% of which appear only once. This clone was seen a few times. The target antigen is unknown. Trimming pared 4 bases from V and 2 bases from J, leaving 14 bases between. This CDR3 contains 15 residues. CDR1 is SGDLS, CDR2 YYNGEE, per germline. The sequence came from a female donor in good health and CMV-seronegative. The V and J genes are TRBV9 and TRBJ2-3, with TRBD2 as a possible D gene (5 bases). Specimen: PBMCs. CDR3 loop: CASSPSRVDTDTQYF. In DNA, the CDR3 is TGTGCCAGCAGCCCCTCGAGGGTCGACACAGATACGCAGTATTTT.